The 4 T cell receptor beta chains below all came from one sample that was sequenced in a study of spatial heterogeneity in lung cancer. This sample's time point: sample taken at primary tumor resection. In TCRdb, the 5' RACE reads were re-called with MiXCR into one record per CDR3 protein. The data contain around 92,000 distinct CDR3 sequences, approximately 12% of them singletons. Sequenced here: PBMCs, sampled at surgery. The source of these receptors is a male donor with early-stage non-small cell lung cancer.

This clonotype was counted a single time. The genes are TRBV20-1 and TRBJ2-5; the match to TRBD1 covers 8 bases. The V gene end was trimmed by 4 bases and the J gene end by 7 bases; junction bases not matched to a gene: 11. CDR3 size: 14 residues. CDR1 is DFQATT, CDR2 SNEGSKA, per germline (reference sequence). CDR3 nucleotides: TGCAGTGCTAACCGGGGCAGGGGGCCGGGGACCCAGTACTTC. The encoded protein is CSANRGRGPGTQYF.

This clonotype has ten or more counts. The CDR3 bases are TGTGCCAGCAGTTTTAGGAACACCGGGGAGCTGTTTTTT. Translation: CASSFRNTGELFF. J is TRBJ2-2 and V is TRBV28, with D unclear. This CDR3 has 13 residues. Trimming pared 3 bases from V and 1 base from J, leaving 3 bases between. Per germline, CDR1 MDHEN and CDR2 SYDVKM.

The rearrangement joins TRBV3-1 to TRBJ2-5; possible D gene TRBD2, 6 bases. The V gene lost 4 bases and the J gene lost 5 bases, with 11 bases spanning the gap. Germline CDR1 LGHDT, CDR2 YNNKEL (reference sequence). CDR3 length: 13 residues. Here the CDR3 reads CASSPTSGETQYF. CDR3 DNA sequence: TGTGCCAGCAGCCCGACTAGTGGCGAGACCCAGTACTTC.

V and J are TRBV5-8 and TRBJ2-5; tentative D call: TRBD2 (6 bases). CDR1 and CDR2 (germline): SGHTS, YDEGEE. Between the trimmed V and J ends, which lost 5 bases and 0 bases, there was a span of 11 bases. The CDR3 totals 14 residues. CDR3 in amino acids: CASRPGRYQETQYF. CDR3 DNA: TGTGCCAGCAGACCAGGGAGGTACCAAGAGACCCAGTACTTC.